This T cell receptor (beta chain) was recovered during a study of early T cells in non-severe SARS-CoV-2 infection. Via MiXCR, TCRdb re-called the 5' RACE reads, giving one row per CDR3 protein. The sample consists of some 30,000 distinct CDR3 sequences, 5.5% to 6% of them appearing once. The sample holds many counts of this clonotype. The clonotype originates from an adult who was a healthcare worker with PCR-confirmed SARS-CoV-2 infection or an uninfected control (not recorded which). Sequencing was carried out using whole blood.

CDR3 sequence reads: CATLGGPSYNEQFF. CDR3 sequence (DNA): TGTGCCACTTTGGGGGGGCCCTCCTACAATGAGCAGTTCTTC. V and J are TRBV10-3 and TRBJ2-1, with D possibly matching TRBD2 (7 bases). The CDR3 runs 14 residues. The germline V gene has CDR1 ENHRY and CDR2 SYGVKD. V shed 10 bases and J shed 0 bases, with 13 bases lying between them.